This TCR beta chain was identified in a study of T-cell reconstitution after alpha-beta-depleted transplantation in children. Regarding this clonotype: Its specificity is unknown.

V shed 2 bases and J shed 3 bases, with 8 bases lying between them. CDR1 and CDR2 from the germline V gene are MDHEN and SYDVKM. The CDR3 sequence is 13 residues long. Library preparation (for TCRbeta) was performed with unique molecular identifiers. TCRdb re-derived calls from the PCR reads in MiXCR, one entry per CDR3 protein. The profile shows 580,000 or so distinct CDR3 sequences, 20% to 25% of them singletons. Notes on the study in general: Approximately two months post-transplant, alpha-beta T cells reportedly originated from several hundred expanded graft clones. T cells produced anew were the main source of T-cell counts and diversity one year after transplant. Where some patients showed high TCRbeta diversity at day 60, it came from recipient T cells and thymic progenitors that had survived.

The source is a boy in the first two years of life who had a stem cell transplant for acute myeloid leukemia, so the T cells may come from the graft donor. J is TRBJ2-7 and V is TRBV28; tentative D call: TRBD1 (6 bases). The material sequenced was PBMCs, mostly from graft donor cells, taken 360 days after TCRalphabeta/CD19-depleted stem cell transplant. As DNA, the CDR3 is TGTGCCAGCAGTTTAGGGGACAACTACGAGCAGTACGTC. Translating gives CASSLGDNYEQYV.